The clone carrying this T cell receptor (beta chain) showed up just a few times. What it binds is not known. This sample is drawn from a study of early T cells in non-severe SARS-CoV-2 infection. Study-level results: Clonotype matching in VDJdb favored anti-spike CD8 responses and did not capture private and CD4 specificities.

Germline V lookup: CDR1 SEHNR, CDR2 FQNEAQ (reference sequence). This CDR3 region has 14 residues. The V gene lost 7 bases and the J gene lost 2 bases, with 14 bases spanning the gap. TCRdb re-analysed the 5' RACE reads in MiXCR, keeping a single row per CDR3 protein. The sample contains about 83,000 distinct CDR3 sequences, approximately 13% of which appear only once. The chain has TRBV7-9 and TRBJ1-1, with D hard to call. The receptor was isolated from an adult who was a healthcare worker with PCR-confirmed SARS-CoV-2 infection or an uninfected control (not recorded which). The material sequenced was whole blood. The CDR3 sequence is CASIPRFGNTEAFF. The CDR3 region has the DNA TGTGCCAGCATCCCCCGGTTCGGAAACACTGAAGCTTTCTTT.